This T cell receptor (beta chain) was observed in a study of T cell changes during pregnancy in multiple sclerosis. Germline CDR1 reads WSHSY; CDR2 reads SAAADI. V lost 4 bases, J lost 6 bases, and 9 bases stayed unmatched. The CDR3 spans 15 residues. Libraries were prepared by immunoSEQ multiplex PCR; TCRdb keeps only in-frame clonotypes and omits some of them. The sample gives approximately 37,000 clones, about 93% of which show up once; over 0.55% is in the top ten. This chain links TRBV10-2 with TRBJ1-2, with TRBD1 matching over 9 bases. This sample comprised CD4+ T cells from peripheral blood mononuclear cells, obtained in the third trimester of pregnancy. This clonotype was obtained from a female donor with multiple sclerosis, enrolled in a pregnancy study. CDR3 region: CASSALSGTGNGYTF. For the CDR3, the DNA is TGCGCCAGCAGTGCCCTCTCCGGGACAGGGAATGGCTACACCTTC.